Listed below are T cell receptor beta chains from one sample, sequenced in a study of blood T cell repertoires in COVID-19. Sequencing used immunoSEQ multiplex PCR; TCRdb keeps in-frame clones, though not all of them. The sample has 120,000 or so clones, about 83% seen once. The specimen was peripheral blood. The receptors derive from a man aged 55 to 70 with acute or convalescent COVID-19. Both conserved end residues are part of each CDR3. The D gene is left open where the match is weak.

>NA|TRBV7-9
CASSFGGTAGANVLTF
>TRBD2|TRBV5-1
CASSLGTFGGRDHEQYF
>TRBD1|TRBV13
CASSSRGNNQPQHF
>NA|TRBV24-1
CATSDPGSNTGELFF
>NA|TRBV13
CASSLRGLFEQYF
>TRBD1|TRBV28
CASSLGRGTDTQYF
>TRBD2|TRBV6-2/TRBV6-3
CASSGARGRRETQYF
>TRBD2|TRBV5-4
CASSRGLAGESANVLTF
>NA|TRBV6-6
CASSLIEGNEKLFF
>TRBD2|TRBV27
CASSLGGRAGEKNEQFF
>NA|TRBV6-1
CASSEETLVYEQYF
>NA|TRBV9
CASIVRQTGELFF